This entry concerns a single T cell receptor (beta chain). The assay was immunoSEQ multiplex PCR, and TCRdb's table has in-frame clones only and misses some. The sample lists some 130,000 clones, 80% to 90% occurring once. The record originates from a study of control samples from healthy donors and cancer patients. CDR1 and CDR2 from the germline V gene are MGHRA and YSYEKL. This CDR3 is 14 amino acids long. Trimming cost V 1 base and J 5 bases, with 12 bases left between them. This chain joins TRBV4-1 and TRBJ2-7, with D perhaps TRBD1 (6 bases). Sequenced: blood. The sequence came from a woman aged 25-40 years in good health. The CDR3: CASSQVTDSNEQYF. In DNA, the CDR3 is TGCGCCAGCAGCCAAGTAACGGACAGCAACGAGCAGTACTTC.